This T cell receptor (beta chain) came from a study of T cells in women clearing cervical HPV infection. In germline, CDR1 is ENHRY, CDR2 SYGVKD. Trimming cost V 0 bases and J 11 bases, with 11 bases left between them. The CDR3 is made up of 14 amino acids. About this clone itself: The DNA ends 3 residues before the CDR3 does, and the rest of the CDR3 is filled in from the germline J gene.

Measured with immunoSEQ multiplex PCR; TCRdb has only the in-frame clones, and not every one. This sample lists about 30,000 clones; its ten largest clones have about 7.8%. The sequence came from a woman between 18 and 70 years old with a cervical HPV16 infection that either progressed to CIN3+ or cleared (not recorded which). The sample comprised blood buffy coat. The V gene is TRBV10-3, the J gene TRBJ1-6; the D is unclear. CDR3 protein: CAISESTRSPPLHF. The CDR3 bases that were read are TGTGCCATCAGTGAGTCGACTCGGTCTCCACCC.